Each of the 27 T cell receptor beta chains below was sequenced from the same sample in a study of blood T cell repertoires in COVID-19. Profiled with immunoSEQ multiplex PCR; TCRdb holds only in-frame clones, not every one. The repertoire includes under 25,000 clones, under 90% of them detected once, and approximately 30% sits in the top ten. Sequenced input: peripheral blood. The receptor set was obtained from a woman between 70 and 85 years old with active COVID-19.

The chain has TRBV4-2 and TRBJ2-4, with 8 bases fitting TRBD1. Germline V gene data show CDR1 as LGHNA and CDR2 as YNFKEQ. The CDR3 sequence is 13 residues long. V shed 3 bases and J 9 bases; nucleotides not matched to a gene: 4. DNA of the CDR3: TGTGCCAGCAGCCAGGCGGACAGGGTCATTCAGTACTTC. Protein product: CASSQADRVIQYF.

The CDR3 DNA reads as TGTGCCAGCTCACCACGGGCAGGGCTCACCTACGAGCAGTACTTC. Protein product: CASSPRAGLTYEQYF. The V gene is TRBV18, the J gene TRBJ2-7, with D perhaps TRBD1 (5 bases). V lost 1 base and J lost 2, with 12 bases in between. This CDR3 has 15 residues. Germline CDR1 reads KGHSH; CDR2 reads LQKENI. Filled out from reference TRBV18 and TRBJ2-7, the complete variable domain reads NAGVMQNPRHLVRRRGQEARLRCSPMKGHSHVYWYRQLPEEGLKFMVYLQKENIIDESGMPKERFSAEFPKEGPSILRIQQVVRGDSAAYFCASSPRAGLTYEQYFGPGTRLTVT.

This clone appeared a single time. The chain links TRBV5-1 to TRBJ2-2; 9 nucleotides match TRBD2. CDR3 size: 17 residues. The germline V gene has CDR1 SGHRS and CDR2 YFSETQ. Unmatched junction bases numbered 13, after V lost 4 bases and J lost 6 bases. The CDR3 reads CASSTRQGGGAPGELFF. The CDR3 DNA sequence: TGCGCCAGCAGCACCCGCCAGGGCGGGGGGGCCCCCGGGGAGCTGTTTTTT.

The genes are TRBV12-1 and TRBJ2-7; TRBD2, as called in the table, went unchecked against the DNA. TRBV12-1 is a documented pseudogene. The CDR3 is made up of 15 amino acids. Here the CDR3 reads CASSGGLAGSHEQYF. CDR3 DNA sequence: TGTGCCAGCAGCGGCGGACTAGCGGGGAGCCACGAGCAGTACTTC.

The V gene is TRBV6-5, the J gene TRBJ1-1; D possibly corresponds to TRBD1 (6 bases). With 6 bases removed from V and 0 bases from J, the gap between germline ends came to 14 bases. There are 15 residues in the CDR3. The germline V gene has CDR1 MNHEY and CDR2 SVGAGI. CDR3 in DNA: TGTGCCAGCAGGGTCAGGGGAGGGATGAACACTGAAGCTTTCTTT. Translated, it gives CASRVRGGMNTEAFF.

This chain joins TRBV7-2 and TRBJ2-7; D is possibly TRBD1 (5 bases). The CDR3 is 13 amino acids. The germline V gene has CDR1 SGHTA and CDR2 FQGNSA. V lost 5 bases to trimming and J lost 2 bases, with 10 bases between them. The CDR3 DNA follows: TGTGCCAGCAGCCTACTACAGGCCTACGAGCAGTACTTC. Protein sequence: CASSLLQAYEQYF.

The V and J genes are TRBV19 and TRBJ2-5; 7 bases fit TRBD2. CDR1 is LNHDA and CDR2 is SQIVND in the germline V gene (reference sequence). The trim removed 6 bases at V and 5 bases at J, leaving 6 bases unmatched. The CDR3 runs to 13 residues. The CDR3 loop is CASRATAGETQYF. DNA for the CDR3: TGTGCCAGTAGGGCGACAGCGGGGGAGACCCAGTACTTC.

The chain recombines TRBV19 with TRBJ1-1; D is possibly TRBD1 (5 bases). Trimming left V 8 bases short and J 6 bases short, with 19 bases between. The CDR3 loop spans 14 amino acids. From germline, CDR1 is LNHDA and CDR2 SQIVND (reference sequence). The CDR3 sequence is CASGGRRWSPEAFF. The CDR3 DNA follows: TGTGCCAGTGGGGGGAGGCGCTGGAGCCCTGAAGCTTTCTTT.

The chain recombines TRBV7-8 with TRBJ1-2; 8 nucleotides match TRBD1. The ends lost 1 base at V and 2 bases at J; junction bases unmatched: 6. Germline loops: CDR1 SGHVS, CDR2 FQNEAQ. The CDR3 consists of 16 residues. CDR3 loop: CASSLVTTGDNYGYTF. The CDR3 DNA follows: TGTGCCAGCAGCTTAGTGACGACAGGGGACAACTATGGCTACACCTTC.

This clone was recorded once. The V and J genes are TRBV6-4 and TRBJ1-3; 7 positions match TRBD1. V lost 5 bases, J lost 0 bases, and 7 bases stayed unmatched. The CDR3 totals 16 residues. Germline CDR1 is MRHNA and CDR2 is SNTAGT. The CDR3 DNA sequence: TGTGCCAGCAGTAGAACAGGGGCCCTCTCTGGAAACACCATATATTTT. Translation: CASSRTGALSGNTIYF.

The chain employs TRBV4-2 and TRBJ2-5; TRBD1 agrees at 8 bases. The CDR3 length is 15 residues. Germline CDR1 LGHNA, CDR2 YNFKEQ. The J segment lost 5 bases and the V segment lost 4 bases, leaving 9 bases of the junction unmatched. The DNA of the CDR3 is TGTGCCAGCAGCCTCGTCAGGGGGCGGTGGGAGACCCAGTACTTC. Protein sequence: CASSLVRGRWETQYF.

J is TRBJ2-5 and V is TRBV9; TRBD1 matches at 12 bases. The CDR3 is made up of 16 amino acids. Germline V gives CDR1 SGDLS, CDR2 YYNGEE. Losses at the gene ends were 0 bases for V and 5 bases for J; bases not matched to a gene: 5. The CDR3 loop is CASSVEGTGGQETQYF. CDR3 DNA: TGTGCCAGCAGCGTAGAGGGGACAGGGGGCCAGGAGACCCAGTACTTC.

This chain uses TRBV24-1 with TRBJ2-5, with 10 nucleotides matching TRBD1. CDR3 length: 15 residues. V was clipped by 4 bases and J by 2 bases; unmatched bases: 3. Germline loops: CDR1 KGHDR, CDR2 SFDVKD. The DNA for the CDR3 is TGTGCCACCAGTGACTGGACAGGGGGACAAGAGACCCAGTACTTC. This gives the protein CATSDWTGGQETQYF.

This clone was seen a single time. The V call is TRBV18, the J call TRBJ1-6; 10 nucleotides match TRBD1. The CDR3 consists of 18 residues. V lost 7 bases to trimming and J lost 7 bases; unmatched junction nucleotides: 16. Germline assignment: CDR1 KGHSH and CDR2 LQKENI. CDR3 nucleotide sequence: TGTGCCAGCTACCGGGACAGGGGAGTCCCTCTGGGAAATTCACCCCTCCACTTT. Translated, it gives CASYRDRGVPLGNSPLHF. Filled out from reference TRBV18 and TRBJ1-6, the complete variable domain reads NAGVMQNPRHLVRRRGQEARLRCSPMKGHSHVYWYRQLPEEGLKFMVYLQKENIIDESGMPKERFSAEFPKEGPSILRIQQVVRGDSAAYFCASYRDRGVPLGNSPLHFGNGTRLTVT.

This chain links TRBV6-1 with TRBJ2-5; 14 nucleotides agree with TRBD2. The germline V gene encodes CDR1 MNHNS and CDR2 SASEGT. Trimming at V came to 4 bases and at J to 2 bases, leaving 3 bases not matched to a gene. This CDR3 has 16 amino acids. The CDR3 here is CASSARTSGGQETQYF. For the CDR3, the DNA is TGTGCCAGCAGTGCTCGGACTAGCGGGGGGCAAGAGACCCAGTACTTC.

The chain is built from TRBV9 and TRBJ1-1, with a weak D call TRBD1 (6 bases). The CDR3 runs 14 residues. V was clipped by 2 bases and J by 3 bases, with 11 bases between them. Looked up from germline, CDR1 is SGDLS and CDR2 is YYNGEE. CDR3 sequence (DNA): TGTGCCAGCAGCGTGGACAGATTGGACACTGAAGCTTTCTTT. Its translation is CASSVDRLDTEAFF.

The V call is TRBV19, the J call TRBJ1-2, with 9 nucleotides matching TRBD1. V shed 6 bases, J shed 7 bases, and the junction held 9 bases outside the gene matches. The CDR3 spans 14 residues. Germline V gene sequence: CDR1 LNHDA, CDR2 SQIVND (reference sequence). CDR3 amino acids: CASRRQGDKGGYTF. CDR3 nucleotide sequence: TGTGCCAGTAGACGACAGGGGGATAAAGGTGGCTACACCTTC.

This rearrangement joins TRBV3-1 (or the pseudogene TRBV3-2) to TRBJ2-3, with D possibly being TRBD2 (7 bases). CDR3 length equals 14 residues. V was clipped by 4 bases and J by 12 bases, with 20 bases between them. Germline V gene lookup returns CDR1 LGHDT and CDR2 YNNKEL (reference sequence). The DNA for the CDR3 is TGTGCCAGCAGCCCTCGCGCTTCGGGGGGCCCACAGTATTTT. Translated, it gives CASSPRASGGPQYF.

The V call is TRBV4-1, the J call TRBJ2-3; D might be TRBD2 (6 bases). The CDR3 contains 18 residues. Germline-derived CDR1 and CDR2 are MGHRA and YSYEKL. Trimming removed 0 bases from V and 1 base from J, with 17 bases in between. CDR3: CASSQDGGAQLRTDTQYF. The CDR3 coding sequence is TGCGCCAGCAGCCAAGATGGAGGGGCCCAACTACGCACAGATACGCAGTATTTT.

The chain uses TRBV3-1 (or the pseudogene TRBV3-2) and TRBJ2-3, with 9 bases matching TRBD2. J lost 7 bases, V lost 2 bases, and 13 bases had no gene match. CDR1 is LGHDT, CDR2 YNNKEL, per germline (reference sequence). This CDR3 has 17 residues. The CDR3 sequence is CASSQPKVAGGPNTQYF. CDR3 sequence (DNA): TGTGCCAGCAGCCAACCTAAGGTGGCGGGGGGGCCAAATACGCAGTATTTT.

V is TRBV28 and J is TRBJ2-3; D remains unclear. V was shortened by 3 bases and J by 1 base, with 8 bases between the two germline ends. This CDR3 has 14 residues. The V gene's germline CDR1 is MDHEN and CDR2 SYDVKM. For the CDR3, the DNA is TGTGCCAGCAGTTTCGTTGCAGGCACAGATACGCAGTATTTT. It codes for CASSFVAGTDTQYF.

The chain links TRBV7-6 to TRBJ1-6; D uncertain. V lost 1 base, J lost 9 bases, and 13 bases lay in between. The CDR3 length is 15 residues. Germline-derived CDR1 and CDR2 are SGHVS and FNYEAQ. CDR3 amino acids: CASSLVEFNGSPLHF. The CDR3 DNA reads as TGTGCCAGCAGCTTAGTTGAGTTTAATGGTTCACCCCTCCACTTT.

The V gene is TRBV27, the J gene TRBJ2-3; 9 nucleotides match TRBD1. V was pared by 0 bases and J by 8 bases, with 15 bases of the junction left unmatched. Germline V gene data show CDR1 as MNHEY and CDR2 as SMNVEV (reference sequence). CDR3 length: 18 residues. The CDR3, as DNA: TGTGCCAGCAGTTTATCCGGTACAGGGGGCGCGATTTTGGGTACGCAGTATTTT. Protein sequence: CASSLSGTGGAILGTQYF.

The V and J genes are TRBV7-2 and TRBJ2-3; tentatively, D is TRBD2 (5 bases). The CDR3 has 14 amino acids. CDR1 and CDR2 (germline): SGHTA, FQGNSA. V was clipped by 7 bases and J by 0 bases, with 11 bases between them. The DNA of the CDR3 is TGTGCCAGCACTCGCGGGCGTAGCACAGATACGCAGTATTTT. Translated, it gives CASTRGRSTDTQYF.

The DNA of the CDR3 is TGTGCCAGCAGACCGTCTACCGGGACAGCTTTCGACTACACCTTC. It encodes CASRPSTGTAFDYTF. V usage is TRBV28 and J usage is TRBJ1-2; TRBD1 aligns across 7 bases. CDR3 length equals 15 residues. Germline V CDR1 and CDR2: MDHEN, SYDVKM. Trimming removed 6 bases from V and 10 bases from J; junction bases left unmatched: 17.

The chain combines TRBV7-6 with TRBJ1-2; TRBD1 aligns across 11 bases. From germline, CDR1 is SGHVS and CDR2 FNYEAQ. This CDR3 region has 18 residues. Trimming cost V 5 bases and J 0 bases; bases outside gene matches: 11. The CDR3 bases are TGTGCCAGCAGCCCCTCAGGACAGGGGGCCTTCGCTAACTATGGCTACACCTTC. This sequence encodes CASSPSGQGAFANYGYTF.

This clone was seen a single time. The V call is TRBV7-8, the J call TRBJ1-3; D uncertain. Trimming removed 4 bases at V and 4 bases at J, with 8 bases between. The CDR3 spans 13 residues. The germline CDR1 and CDR2 sequences are SGHVS and FQNEAQ. For the CDR3, the DNA is TGTGCCAGCAGCTCCTATATCGGAAACACCATATATTTT. Protein product: CASSSYIGNTIYF.